This T cell receptor (beta chain) was found in a study of shared clonotypes between healthy human individuals. In the authors' workflow: ImmunoSEQ output held junction-only sequences without quality scores, so filtering differed. TCRdb's copy holds only in-frame clones and misses some; the assay was immunoSEQ multiplex PCR. That table supplies the V and J calls and clone size; D and trimming were determined from the DNA. The sample shows some 2,500,000 clones, just under 95% of them seen only once. Every donor, a Caucasian adult, lived in Nashville, Tennessee. Negatively enriched CD4+ T cells were divided by CD45RA into naive and memory. This CDR3 region has 13 residues. The trim removed 7 bases at V and 7 bases at J, leaving 4 bases unmatched. The germline gives CDR1 MGHDK, CDR2 SYGVNS. As for this clone: Its antigen is still unknown.

The study, taken as a whole, reports: Some naive CD4 clonotypes, roughly 5%, turned up in common across several donors.

This clonotype was obtained from a man between 18 and 35 years old in good health. Some clones in this sample may be carry-over from other donors' samples. Sequenced material: naive CD4+ T cells from PBMCs. Sample subset: CD45RA+ positively selected. The chain carries TRBV25-1 and TRBJ1-6; 7 positions match TRBD1. The CDR3, as DNA: TGTGCCAGCACGGGACAGCCCAATTCACCCCTCCACTTT. Translation: CASTGQPNSPLHF.